The rows below give T cell receptor beta chains drawn from one sample of a study of monozygotic twins with inflammatory bowel disease. Each CDR3 protein gets one entry in TCRdb, which reprocessed the 5' RACE reads and gives no DNA. This sample's table reports more than 75,000 distinct CDR3 sequences. Sequencing was carried out using blood. These receptor sequences come from a human donor with ulcerative colitis or Crohn's disease, or a healthy co-twin of an affected twin (not recorded which). The CDR3 runs from the conserved cysteine through the conserved F or W.

15,TRBV11-2,TRBJ2-3,CASSLDGLDTDTQYF
14,TRBV20-1,TRBJ1-5,CSARDHRGNQPQHF
14,TRBV10-2,TRBJ1-5,CASSSTDRNQPQHF
14,TRBV5-1,TRBJ1-1,CASSLDGSYTEAFF
11,TRBV20-1,TRBJ1-4,CSANRNEKLFF
11,TRBV2,TRBJ2-1,CASCSYNEQFF
14,TRBV5-4,TRBJ2-2,CASSKRGGTGELFF
20,TRBV12-3/TRBV12-4,TRBJ2-1,CASTHPSPTRTGARNNEQFF
13,TRBV27,TRBJ1-1,CASSRQGSTEAFF
13,TRBV9,TRBJ1-2,CASSDPVGGGYTF
15,TRBV9,TRBJ2-3,CASSVSGRNTDTQYF
14,TRBV19,TRBJ1-1,CASSPGQGQAEAFF
17,TRBV5-1,TRBJ2-3,CASSLGLTGDSTDTQYF
13,TRBV20-1,TRBJ2-7,CSARGGLGNEQYF
11,TRBV2,TRBJ2-7,CAGQTTLEQYF
14,TRBV2,TRBJ2-7,CASIFGQPTYEQYF
15,TRBV19,TRBJ1-2,CASRLQGINWNGYTF
12,TRBV29-1,TRBJ1-1,CSFDGTGFEAFF
13,TRBV12-3/TRBV12-4,TRBJ1-1,CASTEAMNTEAFF
13,TRBV15,TRBJ1-5,CATGPYSNQPQHF
14,TRBV7-9,TRBJ1-4,CASSSLTTNEKLFF
15,TRBV2,TRBJ2-1,CASSGSGGGYNEQFF
15,TRBV5-1,TRBJ2-5,CVSSVGGQGMRTQYF
12,TRBV5-1,TRBJ2-2,CASSLAGGELFF
16,TRBV20-1,TRBJ2-7,CSATRLKRGVSYEQYF
20,TRBV12-5,TRBJ2-2,CASGFIPGTSGVVATGELFF
14,TRBV10-3,TRBJ2-7,CAISPDRGLYEQYF